Detailed here is one T cell receptor (beta chain). After removal of 0 bases from V and 2 bases from J, the junction contained 9 bases not matched to a gene. This CDR3 comprises 17 residues. Per the germline V gene, CDR1 is SGHNT and CDR2 is YENEEA. These data originate in a study of OX40 agonist ivuxolimab in advanced cancers. Sequencing was performed with immunoSEQ multiplex PCR; in TCRdb, only in-frame clones are kept and a portion is missing. The repertoire has roughly 20,000 clones, 83% of them found once; the top ten carry 20% to 25%. The origin of this receptor is an adult with an advanced solid tumor such as melanoma, head and neck, liver or kidney cancer. This material consisted of CD4+ or CD8+ T cells sorted from blood, taken in a trial of the OX40 agonist ivuxolimab. This chain connects TRBV11-3 to TRBJ2-7; the match to TRBD1 covers 8 bases. CDR3 loop: CASSLDSGTGFTYEQYF. In DNA form, the CDR3 reads TGTGCCAGCAGCTTAGACTCGGGGACAGGCTTCACCTACGAGCAGTACTTC.